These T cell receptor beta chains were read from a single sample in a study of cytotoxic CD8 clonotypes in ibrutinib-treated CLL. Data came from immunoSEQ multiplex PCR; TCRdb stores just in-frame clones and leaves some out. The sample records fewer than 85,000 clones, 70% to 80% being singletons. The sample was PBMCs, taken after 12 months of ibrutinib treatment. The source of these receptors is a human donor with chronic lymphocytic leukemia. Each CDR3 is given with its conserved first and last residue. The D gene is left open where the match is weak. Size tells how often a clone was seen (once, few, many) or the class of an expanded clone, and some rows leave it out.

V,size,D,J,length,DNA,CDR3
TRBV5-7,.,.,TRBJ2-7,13,TGTGCCAGCAGCCCTAGGGGCCCCTACGAGCAGTACTTC,CASSPRGPYEQYF
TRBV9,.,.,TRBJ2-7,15,TGTGCCAGCAGCCCGACACTTCGGCCCGGGCCCGAGCAGTACTTC,CASSPTLRPGPEQYF
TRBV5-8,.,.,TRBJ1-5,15,TGTGCCAGCAGCCGTTCGGGTGGGCCCAATCAGCCCCAGCATTTT,CASSRSGGPNQPQHF
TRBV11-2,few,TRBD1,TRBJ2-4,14,TGTGCCAGCAGCTTCCGGACAGGGGGAGCCATTCAGTACTTC,CASSFRTGGAIQYF
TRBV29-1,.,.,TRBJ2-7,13,TGCAGCGTTGAATCCCGGGTCTGGGGCGAGCAGTACTTC,CSVESRVWGEQYF
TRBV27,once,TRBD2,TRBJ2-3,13,TGTGCCAGTAGACTAGCGCGCACAGATACGCAGTATTTT,CASRLARTDTQYF
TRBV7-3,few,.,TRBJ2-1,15,TGTGCCAGCAGCCCCAGCCCGGGCTCCTACAATGAGCAGTTCTTC,CASSPSPGSYNEQFF
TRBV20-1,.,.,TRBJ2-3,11,TGCAGTGCTCGCTATATGGATACGCAGTATTTT,CSARYMDTQYF
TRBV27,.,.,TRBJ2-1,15,TGTGCCAGCAGTTTCGAGCGGCCTACTTACAATGAGCAGTTCTTC,CASSFERPTYNEQFF
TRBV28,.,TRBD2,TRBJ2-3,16,TGTGCCAGCAGTCCCGGACTAGCGGGCCCCACAGATACGCAGTATTTT,CASSPGLAGPTDTQYF
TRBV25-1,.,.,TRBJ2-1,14,TGTGCCAGCAGTGACTGGGAGGCCTACAATGAGCAGTTCTTC,CASSDWEAYNEQFF
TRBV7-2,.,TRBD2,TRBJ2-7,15,TGTGCCAGCAGCCCCCTAGCGGGAGGGCCGGGAGAGCAGTACTTC,CASSPLAGGPGEQYF
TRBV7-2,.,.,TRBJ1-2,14,TGTGCCAGCAGCTTAGGGACCGGTCTCGATGGCTACACCTTC,CASSLGTGLDGYTF
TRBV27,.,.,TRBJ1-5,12,TGTGCCACCCCGTTTAGCAATCAGCCCCAGCATTTT,CATPFSNQPQHF